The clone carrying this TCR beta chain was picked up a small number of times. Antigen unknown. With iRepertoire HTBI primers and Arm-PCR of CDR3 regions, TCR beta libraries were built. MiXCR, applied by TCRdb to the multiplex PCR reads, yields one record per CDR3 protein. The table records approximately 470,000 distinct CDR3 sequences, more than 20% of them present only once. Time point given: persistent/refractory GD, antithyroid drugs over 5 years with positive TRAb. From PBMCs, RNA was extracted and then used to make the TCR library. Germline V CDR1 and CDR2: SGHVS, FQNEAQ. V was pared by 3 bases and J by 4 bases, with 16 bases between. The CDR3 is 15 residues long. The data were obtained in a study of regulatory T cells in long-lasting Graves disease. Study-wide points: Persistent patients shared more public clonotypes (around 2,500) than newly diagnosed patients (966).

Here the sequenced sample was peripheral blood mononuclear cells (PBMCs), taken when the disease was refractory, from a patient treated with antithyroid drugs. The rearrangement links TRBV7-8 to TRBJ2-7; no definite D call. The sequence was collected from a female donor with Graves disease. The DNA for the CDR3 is TGTGCCAGCAGCTTCGCGTGGCTTTCCAGTTACGAGCAGTACTTC. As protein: CASSFAWLSSYEQYF.